The 23 T cell receptor beta chains in this list originate from one sample, sequenced in a study of OX40 agonist ivuxolimab in advanced cancers. Sequencing was performed with immunoSEQ multiplex PCR; in TCRdb, only in-frame clones are kept and a portion is missing. The data show tens of thousands of clones, approximately 93% seen once. The sample consisted of CD4+ or CD8+ T cells sorted from blood, taken in a trial of the OX40 agonist ivuxolimab. Receptors originate from an adult with an advanced solid tumor such as melanoma, head and neck, liver or kidney cancer.

The gene calls are TRBV28 and TRBJ1-3; 11 bases line up with TRBD1. The germline V gene has CDR1 MDHEN and CDR2 SYDVKM. The trim removed 7 bases at V and 0 bases at J, leaving 8 bases unmatched. This CDR3 region has 17 residues. CDR3 residues: CASNLGQGDFSGNTIYF. CDR3 nucleotides: TGTGCCAGCAACCTGGGACAGGGGGATTTCTCTGGAAACACCATATATTTT.

This rearrangement joins TRBV18 to TRBJ2-5, with D tentatively TRBD2 (5 bases). This CDR3 is 12 amino acids long. Trimming took 3 bases from V and 5 from J, leaving 7 bases between them. Germline CDR1 KGHSH, CDR2 LQKENI. In nucleotides, the CDR3 is TGTGCCAGCTCACCGAGAGGGGAGACCCAGTACTTC. It encodes CASSPRGETQYF.

CDR3: CASSLLAGGPSNTGELFF. The CDR3 DNA is TGTGCCAGCAGTCTACTAGCGGGAGGGCCGTCGAACACCGGGGAGCTGTTTTTT. The chain is built from TRBV11-2 and TRBJ2-2; 13 positions agree with TRBD2. Trimming removed 6 bases from V and 0 bases from J; junction bases left unmatched: 7. CDR1 is SGHAT and CDR2 is FQNNGV in the germline V gene. CDR3 length: 18 residues.

This clone was detected only once. The chain has TRBV28 and TRBJ2-5; 9 nucleotides agree with TRBD2. The CDR3 contains 14 residues. J was trimmed by 2 bases and V by 6 bases; bases with no gene match: 4. CDR1 and CDR2 (germline): MDHEN, SYDVKM. In DNA form, the CDR3 reads TGTGCCAGCAGGGTAGCGGGGGCACAAGAGACCCAGTACTTC. Translating gives CASRVAGAQETQYF.

This clone was observed once. The gene calls are TRBV6-7 and TRBJ2-3, with 7 bases aligning to TRBD1. TRBV6-7 is flagged as an ORF with uncertain function. V shed 0 bases and J 4 bases; nucleotides not matched to a gene: 4. The CDR3 is 15 amino acids. In DNA form, the CDR3 reads TGTGCCAGCAGTTACTCGACAGGGAGCCCAGATACGCAGTATTTT. Encoded protein: CASSYSTGSPDTQYF.

The CDR3 DNA follows: TGCGCCAGCAGACGGGCCGCTGAAAAACTGTTTTTT. This codes for CASRRAAEKLFF. V is TRBV23-1 and J is TRBJ1-4; D ambiguous. TRBV23-1 is sorted into the ORF group, with uncertain function. The ends were cut back, 6 bases at V and 7 bases at J, with 9 bases in the middle. The CDR3 sequence is 12 residues long.

This clone was recorded only once. The chain joins TRBV27 to TRBJ1-4; D is unresolved. Per germline, CDR1 MNHEY and CDR2 SMNVEV (reference sequence). This CDR3 is built from 12 residues. The V gene lost 0 bases and the J gene lost 6 bases, with 2 bases spanning the gap. DNA for the CDR3: TGTGCCAGCAGTTTATCCGATGAAAAACTGTTTTTT. Translating gives CASSLSDEKLFF.

The chain has TRBV15 and TRBJ2-4; TRBD2 is a possible D gene (6 bases). Germline CDR1 LNHNV, CDR2 YYDKDF (reference sequence). The CDR3 consists of 17 residues. Trimming took 5 bases from V and 1 from J, leaving 18 bases between them. CDR3 region: CATSGRGGVPAKNIQYF. Here the CDR3 DNA reads TGTGCCACCAGCGGCCGAGGAGGGGTACCCGCCAAAAACATTCAGTACTTC.

The chain links TRBV5-1 to TRBJ2-7; D gene ambiguous. The ends were cut back, 1 base at V and 3 bases at J, with 8 bases in the middle. Germline V gene sequence: CDR1 SGHRS, CDR2 YFSETQ. This CDR3 spans 13 amino acids. CDR3 in amino acids: CASSLHTNYEQYF. The CDR3 nucleotides read TGCGCCAGCAGCTTGCACACTAACTACGAGCAGTACTTC.

The rearrangement joins TRBV7-6 to TRBJ1-1; D gene ambiguous. CDR3 length equals 15 residues. In germline, CDR1 is SGHVS, CDR2 FNYEAQ. V was trimmed by 2 bases and J by 1 base, leaving 11 bases between them. CDR3 sequence reads: CASSLLGMGNTEAFF. CDR3 bases: TGTGCCAGCAGCTTATTGGGGATGGGGAACACTGAAGCTTTCTTT. The full variable domain, rest sourced from reference TRBV7-6 and TRBJ1-1, is GAGVSQSPRYKVTKRGQDVALRCDPISGHVSLYWYRQALGQGPEFLTYFNYEAQQDKSGLPNDRFSAERPEGSISTLTIQRTEQRDSAMYRCASSLLGMGNTEAFFGQGTRLTVV.

J is TRBJ2-3 and V is TRBV11-3; 7 bases fit TRBD2. This CDR3 spans 14 amino acids. Germline lookup yields CDR1 SGHNT and CDR2 YENEEA. V lost 1 base to trimming and J lost 4 bases; unmatched junction nucleotides: 2. The CDR3 DNA follows: TGTGCCAGCAGCTTAGGACGGGGGGCAGATACGCAGTATTTT. Its protein is CASSLGRGADTQYF.

This clone was counted only a few times. Distinct nucleotide sequences in the sample also encode this CDR3. The chain combines TRBV5-1 with TRBJ1-2; D is uncertain. Germline V gives CDR1 SGHRS, CDR2 YFSETQ. V was shortened by 0 bases and J by 6 bases, with 6 bases between the two germline ends. This CDR3 is 12 amino acids long. CDR3 nucleotides: TGCGCCAGCAGCTTGGAGCGGAATGGCTACACCTTC. It yields the protein CASSLERNGYTF.

The chain has TRBV19 and TRBJ1-5; D remains unclear. V gave up 1 base and J gave up 0 bases, with 13 bases separating them. This CDR3 comprises 17 residues. CDR1 is LNHDA and CDR2 is SQIVND in the germline V gene (reference sequence). The DNA for the CDR3 is TGTGCCAGTAGTATAGGGCCCGCAGACTATAGCAATCAGCCCCAGCATTTT. Protein product: CASSIGPADYSNQPQHF. The full variable domain, completed using reference TRBV19 and TRBJ1-5, is DGGITQSPKYLFRKEGQNVTLSCEQNLNHDAMYWYRQDPGQGLRLIYYSQIVNDFQKGDIAEGYSVSREKKESFPLTVTSAQKNPTAFYLCASSIGPADYSNQPQHFGDGTRLSIL.

This clone was seen only a few times. The chain couples TRBV28 to TRBJ2-1; 13 bases fit TRBD2. Per the germline V gene, CDR1 is MDHEN and CDR2 is SYDVKM. This CDR3 has 16 residues. V dropped 7 bases and J dropped 7; count of bases not matched to a gene: 10. CDR3 in DNA: TGTGCCAGCATTCACCCCGGGACTAGCGGGGTGAATGAGCAGTTCTTC. Amino acid sequence: CASIHPGTSGVNEQFF.

The J gene is TRBJ2-7, the V gene TRBV6-1; the D gene is possibly TRBD2 (5 bases). CDR1 and CDR2 (germline): MNHNS, SASEGT. V lost 6 bases and J 6 bases, leaving 15 bases between the germline ends. The length of the CDR3 is 13 residues. The CDR3 spells CASRLRGSSEQYF. In DNA form, the CDR3 reads TGTGCCAGCAGGTTGCGAGGGAGTTCCGAGCAGTACTTC.

The chain uses TRBV5-4 and TRBJ1-1; 7 bases are shared with TRBD1. The germline CDR1 and CDR2 sequences are SGHNT and YYREEE (reference sequence). V trimming: 0 bases; J trimming: 12 bases; junction bases outside the gene matches: 5. The CDR3 is 12 amino acids. CDR3 in amino acids: CASSLGQGQTFF. The DNA of the CDR3 is TGTGCCAGCAGCTTGGGACAGGGACAAACTTTCTTT.

The chain joins TRBV10-3 to TRBJ2-3, with a possible D match to TRBD1 (5 bases). V shed 2 bases and J shed 5 bases, with 14 bases lying between them. The CDR3 loop spans 15 amino acids. The germline CDR1 and CDR2 sequences are ENHRY and SYGVKD. Here the CDR3 reads CAISEGLGRGDTQYF. In DNA form, the CDR3 reads TGTGCCATCAGTGAGGGTCTAGGAAGGGGAGATACGCAGTATTTT.

The J gene is TRBJ2-5, the V gene TRBV2, with D possibly being TRBD2 (6 bases). Germline V gene sequence: CDR1 SNHLY, CDR2 FYNNEI. The germline V and J ends were trimmed by 8 bases and 1 base, with 8 bases remaining between them. The CDR3 extends over 12 amino acids. The CDR3 bases are TGTGCCAGCCGGGGGACCCAAGAGACCCAGTACTTC. Protein product: CASRGTQETQYF.

The CDR3 loop reads CASSIGAGLGGYTF. CDR3 in DNA: TGTGCCAGTAGTATTGGGGCAGGCCTAGGTGGCTACACCTTC. V is TRBV19 and J is TRBJ1-2, with a tentative D call TRBD1 (5 bases). Germline V gene data show CDR1 as LNHDA and CDR2 as SQIVND (reference sequence). Trimming took off 3 bases at V and 7 bases at J, with 15 bases between the two ends. This CDR3 region has 14 residues. The full variable domain, in which reference TRBV19 and TRBJ1-2 provide the parts outside the CDR3, is DGGITQSPKYLFRKEGQNVTLSCEQNLNHDAMYWYRQDPGQGLRLIYYSQIVNDFQKGDIAEGYSVSREKKESFPLTVTSAQKNPTAFYLCASSIGAGLGGYTFGSGTRLTVV.

V and J are TRBV11-2 and TRBJ1-2; a possible D gene is TRBD1 (5 bases). V was shortened by 5 bases and J by 5 bases, with 9 bases between the two germline ends. The CDR3 contains 12 residues. Germline assignment: CDR1 SGHAT and CDR2 FQNNGV. This CDR3 reads CASSRAGYGYTF. The CDR3 DNA follows: TGTGCCAGCAGCCGAGCAGGGTATGGCTACACCTTC.

This sequence joins TRBV2 and TRBJ1-2, with TRBD1 as a possible D gene (6 bases). Germline loops: CDR1 SNHLY, CDR2 FYNNEI. V dropped 7 bases and J dropped 4 bases, with 22 bases sitting between them. CDR3 size: 16 residues. The chain's CDR3 is CASTRGGADKTYGYTF. CDR3 DNA: TGTGCCAGCACCCGGGGGGGGGCAGACAAAACCTATGGCTACACCTTC.

The chain carries TRBV29-1 and TRBJ2-1; 14 bases fit TRBD2. Looked up from germline, CDR1 is SQVTM and CDR2 is ANQGSEA. The CDR3 has 16 amino acids. The V segment lost 5 bases and the J segment 9 bases; nucleotides outside the gene matches: 12. DNA of the CDR3: TGCAGCGTTTTAAGGACTAGCGGGAGGCCCGTCGGTGAGCAGTTCTTC. Residues: CSVLRTSGRPVGEQFF.

V and J are TRBV4-2 and TRBJ2-1, with TRBD2 matching 8 bases. V lost 1 base, J lost 4 bases, and 0 bases stayed unmatched. This CDR3 spans 14 amino acids. The germline V gene has CDR1 LGHNA and CDR2 YNFKEQ. In DNA form, the CDR3 reads TGTGCCAGCAGCCAAGGCGGGGGGTACAATGAGCAGTTCTTC. It yields the protein CASSQGGGYNEQFF.